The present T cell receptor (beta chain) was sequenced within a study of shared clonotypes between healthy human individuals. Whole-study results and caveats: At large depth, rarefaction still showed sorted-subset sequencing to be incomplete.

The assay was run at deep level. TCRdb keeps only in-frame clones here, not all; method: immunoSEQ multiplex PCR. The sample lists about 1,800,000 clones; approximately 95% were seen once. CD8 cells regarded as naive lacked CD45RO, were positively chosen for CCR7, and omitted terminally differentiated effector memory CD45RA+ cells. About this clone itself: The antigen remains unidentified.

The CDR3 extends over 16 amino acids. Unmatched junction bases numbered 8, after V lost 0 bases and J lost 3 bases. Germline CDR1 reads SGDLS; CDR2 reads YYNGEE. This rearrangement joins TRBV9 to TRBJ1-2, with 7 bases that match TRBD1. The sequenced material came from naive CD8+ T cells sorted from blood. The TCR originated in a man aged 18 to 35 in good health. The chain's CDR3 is CASSVGPDREDYGYTF. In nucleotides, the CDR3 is TGTGCCAGCAGCGTAGGTCCCGACAGGGAGGACTATGGCTACACCTTC.